Sequencing of this TCR beta chain was carried out in a study of PD-1 blockade in mismatch repair-deficient tumors. Study results and limitations: Tumor-resident clones, often absent from pretreatment blood, expanded after pembrolizumab and then contracted.

Trimming took off 4 bases at V and 12 bases at J, with 9 bases between the two ends. The CDR3 is 11 amino acids. Per germline, CDR1 SEHNR and CDR2 FQNEAQ (reference sequence). A note on this clone: Its antigen is unidentified.

The assay was immunoSEQ multiplex PCR, and TCRdb's table has in-frame clones only and misses some. The sample holds some 84,000 clones, 81% seen once. This sample comprised peripheral blood, obtained 12 weeks after starting pembrolizumab. The rearrangement joins TRBV7-9 to TRBJ1-4; maybe TRBD1 (5 bases). This TCR derives from an adult with mismatch repair-deficient cancer. CDR3 sequence reads: CASSSAGQLFF. DNA of the CDR3: TGTGCCAGCAGCTCCGCAGGGCAACTGTTTTTT.